Presented here are 29 T cell receptor beta chains from one specimen sequenced in a study of T cells expressing NK-cell markers. TCRdb re-analyzed the 5' RACE reads; it lists each CDR3 protein once, without DNA. The sample's table shows about 540,000 distinct CDR3 sequences. The sample was blood T cells: a sorted CD56 or NKG2C T cell subset, CD4+ or CD8+ T cells, or bulk PBMC T cells (not recorded which). The receptors stem from a young man in good health.

This chain uses TRBV2 with TRBJ2-1. In germline, CDR1 is SNHLY, CDR2 FYNNEI. This CDR3 has 15 residues. The CDR3 sequence: CASSESNAGGNEQFF.

The chain links TRBV6-5 to TRBJ2-7. Germline CDR1 reads MNHEY; CDR2 reads SVGAGI. This CDR3 region has 15 residues. The CDR3 is CASSPLGQIRYEQYF.

The chain recombines TRBV6-6 with TRBJ2-7. In germline, CDR1 is MNHNY, CDR2 SVGAGI (reference sequence). The CDR3 consists of 12 residues. This CDR3 is CARPDCTYEQYF.

The chain employs TRBV3-1 and TRBJ2-3; TCRdb calls TRBD1, which cannot be checked without DNA. Germline V gene sequence: CDR1 LGHDT, CDR2 YNNKEL (reference sequence). CDR3 length: 16 amino acids. CDR3 sequence reads: CASSQVGGLDTDTQYF.

The rearrangement uses TRBV5-6 and TRBJ1-5; TCRdb lists TRBD1, though no DNA is available to test this call. CDR1 and CDR2 from the germline V gene are SGHDT and YYEEEE. The CDR3 consists of 15 residues. The CDR3 sequence is CASSLAGGEGQPQHF.

This chain connects TRBV30 to TRBJ2-2; TCRdb selects TRBD2, and the lack of DNA leaves this call unchecked. CDR3 size: 15 residues. Germline CDR1 is GTSNPN and CDR2 is SVGIG (reference sequence). CDR3 loop: CAWTKHSGRTGELFF. The full variable domain, completed using reference TRBV30 and TRBJ2-2, is SQTIHQWPATLVQPVGSPLSLECTVEGTSNPNLYWYRQAAGRGLQLLFYSVGIGQISSEVPQNLSASRPQDRQFILSSKKLLLSDSGFYLCAWTKHSGRTGELFFGEGSRLTVL.

The rearrangement joins TRBV18 to TRBJ2-2; TCRdb reports TRBD2, a call that lacks DNA to check it against. This CDR3 contains 16 residues. Germline CDR1 and CDR2: KGHSH and LQKENI. CDR3 residues: CASSPTLAENTGELFF.

The chain combines TRBV3-1 with TRBJ1-1. The CDR3 extends over 14 amino acids. Germline V gene sequence: CDR1 LGHDT, CDR2 YNNKEL (reference sequence). Here the CDR3 reads CASTLGRQNTEAFF.

This chain uses TRBV15 with TRBJ2-1; TCRdb's D gene call, TRBD1, goes unchecked for lack of DNA. Germline V gives CDR1 LNHNV, CDR2 YYDKDF (reference sequence). The CDR3 covers 17 residues. The CDR3 spells CATSTPRGGQGYNEQFF.

The chain recombines TRBV3-1 with TRBJ2-7; TCRdb's assignment of TRBD1 cannot be checked, as there is no DNA. The CDR3 is 14 residues long. The V gene's germline CDR1 is LGHDT and CDR2 YNNKEL (reference sequence). CDR3 amino acids: CASSQDAFRSPVYF.

V usage is TRBV12-3 or TRBV12-4 and J usage is TRBJ2-7; the D gene TCRdb calls, TRBD2, cannot be checked with no DNA. This CDR3 is 15 amino acids long. Here the CDR3 reads CASSGAGASSYEQYF.

The chain recombines TRBV5-5 with TRBJ2-2; the TRBD2 assignment by TCRdb is unverifiable without DNA. Germline lookup yields CDR1 SGHKS and CDR2 YYEKEE (reference sequence). The CDR3 length is 18 residues. CDR3 sequence reads: CASSLGGGLAKGTGELFF.

V is TRBV6-5 and J is TRBJ2-7. The CDR3 length is 14 residues. Germline V gene sequence: CDR1 MNHEY, CDR2 SVGAGI. CDR3 protein: CASSQAIQGYEQYF.

The V call is TRBV12-3 or TRBV12-4, the J call TRBJ2-5; TCRdb's D gene call, TRBD2, goes unchecked for lack of DNA. This CDR3 contains 15 residues. The CDR3 here is CASSLREGRVETQYF.

The chain links TRBV7-8 to TRBJ2-7. There are 18 residues in the CDR3. CDR1 is SGHVS and CDR2 is FQNEAQ in the germline V gene. The CDR3 region is CASIASAGTLFIYDEQYF.

This chain uses TRBV5-1 with TRBJ2-1; lacking DNA, the TRBD1 call made by TCRdb goes unchecked. Germline V gene sequence: CDR1 SGHRS, CDR2 YFSETQ. CDR3 length: 15 residues. The CDR3 is CASSLGRGGTVEQFF. Complete variable domain (other parts from reference TRBV5-1 and TRBJ2-1): KAGVTQTPRYLIKTRGQQVTLSCSPISGHRSVSWYQQTPGQGLQFLFEYFSETQRNKGNFPGRFSGRQFSNSRSEMNVSTLELGDSALYLCASSLGRGGTVEQFFGPGTRLTVL.

The V and J genes are TRBV7-9 and TRBJ1-4. CDR3 length: 13 amino acids. The germline CDR1 and CDR2 sequences are SEHNR and FQNEAQ (reference sequence). The CDR3: CASSEGSHEKLFF.

V is TRBV21-1 and J is TRBJ1-5; the D call from TCRdb, TRBD1, cannot be confirmed without DNA. TRBV21-1 is tagged as a pseudogene. The CDR3 has 18 amino acids. The CDR3 here is CASSKENRGHKGNQPQHF.

J is TRBJ1-4 and V is TRBV12-3 or TRBV12-4. The CDR3 loop spans 14 amino acids. The CDR3: CASTPHGQWGGMFF.

This chain links TRBV10-3 with TRBJ2-3; the D call of TRBD2 rests on TCRdb alone, since no DNA is present to check it. Germline V gene data show CDR1 as ENHRY and CDR2 as SYGVKD. CDR3 length equals 13 residues. The CDR3 reads CAAGPAGTDTQYF.

The V gene is TRBV7-9, the J gene TRBJ2-7; TCRdb's D gene call, TRBD2, goes unchecked for lack of DNA. The CDR3 covers 14 residues. CDR1 is SEHNR and CDR2 is FQNEAQ in the germline V gene (reference sequence). CDR3 in amino acids: CASNGLAGDYEQYF.

V is TRBV7-8 and J is TRBJ2-1; checking the TCRdb D call of TRBD2 is not possible without DNA. Germline values: CDR1 SGHVS, CDR2 FQNEAQ. The CDR3 is 14 amino acids. The CDR3 sequence: CASSLVAGSNEQFF. The variable domain in full, with the rest retrieved from reference TRBV7-8 and TRBJ2-1, is GAGVSQSPRYKVAKRGQDVALRCDPISGHVSLFWYQQALGQGPEFLTYFQNEAQLDKSGLPSDRFFAERPEGSVSTLKIQRTQQEDSAVYLCASSLVAGSNEQFFGPGTRLTVL.

The rearrangement links TRBV12-3 or TRBV12-4 to TRBJ2-1; as DNA is missing, the TRBD2 call by TCRdb cannot be tested. The CDR3 is 15 amino acids. This CDR3 reads CASSLDQRTDNEQFF.

The chain couples TRBV27 to TRBJ2-3. CDR1 MNHEY and CDR2 SMNVEV come from the germline V gene (reference sequence). The CDR3 loop spans 15 amino acids. The chain's CDR3 is CASSSILLSTDTQYF.

The gene calls are TRBV6-2 or TRBV6-3 and TRBJ2-5; TCRdb gives TRBD2 as the D gene, but with no DNA this cannot be confirmed. The length of the CDR3 is 17 residues. The germline CDR1 and CDR2 sequences are MNHEY and SVGEGT. The CDR3 region is CASSYSKSGVGRETQYF.

The rearrangement links TRBV12-3 or TRBV12-4 to TRBJ2-1; TCRdb indicates TRBD1, and absent DNA this call remains unverified. The CDR3 extends over 15 amino acids. This CDR3 reads CASSFGGTPNNEQFF.

V gene TRBV29-1 combines with J gene TRBJ2-7; lacking DNA, the TRBD2 call made by TCRdb goes unchecked. CDR3 length: 13 amino acids. Germline values: CDR1 SQVTM, CDR2 ANQGSEA. This chain's CDR3 is CSVRDSQSGEQYF.

V usage is TRBV12-3 or TRBV12-4 and J usage is TRBJ2-5; lacking DNA, the TRBD2 call made by TCRdb goes unchecked. There are 15 residues in the CDR3. The chain's CDR3 is CASSSGRAFRETQYF.

The J gene is TRBJ1-2, the V gene TRBV5-1; TCRdb's D call, TRBD1, is unchecked because there is no DNA. From germline, CDR1 is SGHRS and CDR2 YFSETQ. This CDR3 has 17 residues. CDR3 amino acids: CASSSTGTGAKFYGYTF.